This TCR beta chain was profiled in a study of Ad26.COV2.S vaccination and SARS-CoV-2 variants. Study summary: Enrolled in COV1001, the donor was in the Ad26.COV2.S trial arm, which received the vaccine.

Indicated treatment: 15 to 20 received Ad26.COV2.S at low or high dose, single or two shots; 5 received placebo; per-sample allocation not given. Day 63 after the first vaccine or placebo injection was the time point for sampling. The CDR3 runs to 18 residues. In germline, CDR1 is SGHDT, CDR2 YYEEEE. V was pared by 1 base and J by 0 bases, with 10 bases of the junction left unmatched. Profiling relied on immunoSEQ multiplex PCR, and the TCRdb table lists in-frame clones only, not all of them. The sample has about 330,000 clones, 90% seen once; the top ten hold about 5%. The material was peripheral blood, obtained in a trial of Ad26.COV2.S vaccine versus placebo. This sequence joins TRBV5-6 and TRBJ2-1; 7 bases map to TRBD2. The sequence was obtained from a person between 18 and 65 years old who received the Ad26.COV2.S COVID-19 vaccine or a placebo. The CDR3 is CASSLFTWRESSYNEQFF. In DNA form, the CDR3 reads TGTGCCAGCAGCTTGTTTACGTGGCGGGAGAGCTCCTACAATGAGCAGTTCTTC.